This T cell receptor (beta chain) was sequenced in a study of blood T cells in healthy people across ages. Next came a second PCR, run for roughly 6 to 11 cycles, which used a sample-barcoded 5' primer along with a J-beta primer mix. Using its own MiXCR run on the 5' RACE reads, TCRdb lists one record per CDR3 protein. Of around 800,000 distinct CDR3 sequences in the sample, about a quarter were seen once. This clonotype was counted between two and nine times. Its antigen is not identified. The CDR3 runs 17 residues. V lost 8 bases to trimming and J lost 0 bases; unmatched junction nucleotides: 10. Overall study results and limits: In long-lived donors, naive CD4+ cell counts and diversity exceeded those of aged donors.

The same specimen was also included in a second study, on T cells of mothers and their children.

Material for sequencing was blood. This receptor was obtained from a boy younger than 18 in good health. The chain has TRBV12-3 or TRBV12-4 and TRBJ2-4; the match to TRBD1 covers 10 bases. CDR3 loop: CASPLTTGGLAKNIQYF. In nucleotides, the CDR3 is TGTGCCAGCCCTTTAACGACAGGGGGCTTAGCCAAAAACATTCAGTACTTC.